These 18 T cell receptor beta chains originate from one sample sequenced in a study of Ad26.COV2.S vaccination and SARS-CoV-2 variants. Method: immunoSEQ multiplex PCR; TCRdb's copy keeps in-frame clones and lacks some. The profile covers about 180,000 clones, with roughly nine tenths appearing a single time and roughly 6% taken by the ten largest. Sequenced material: peripheral blood, taken after recovery from COVID-19. The source is a human donor who had recovered from COVID-19.

The CDR3: CASSPLAGGTFQETQYF. The CDR3 nucleotides read TGTGCCAGCAGCCCTTTAGCGGGGGGGACTTTTCAAGAGACCCAGTACTTC. This chain joins TRBV5-4 and TRBJ2-5; 11 nucleotides match TRBD2. The junction had 10 bases not matched to a gene; V was cut back by 4 bases and J by 2 bases. The CDR3 spans 17 residues. Germline CDR1 SGHNT, CDR2 YYREEE (reference sequence).

The rearrangement joins TRBV3-1 (or the pseudogene TRBV3-2) to TRBJ2-7; 7 bases match TRBD1. Germline values: CDR1 LGHDT, CDR2 YNNKEL (reference sequence). The CDR3 consists of 15 residues. Germline trimming cut 3 bases from V and 0 bases from J; bases unmatched to any gene: 5. The CDR3 bases are TGTGCCAGCAGCCACCGTACAGGGGTCTCCTACGAGCAGTACTTC. Residues: CASSHRTGVSYEQYF.

The chain recombines TRBV4-2 with TRBJ2-7; TRBD2 matches 7 bases. After removal of 11 bases from V and 2 bases from J, the junction contained 12 bases not matched to a gene. From germline, CDR1 is LGHNA and CDR2 YNFKEQ. This CDR3 contains 14 residues. The CDR3 coding sequence is TGTGCCGACGGGGGGTGGACATCTCCCTACGAGCAGTACTTC. As protein: CADGGWTSPYEQYF.

In its sample, this clone was seen once. The rearrangement uses TRBV7-2 and TRBJ2-1; D is perhaps TRBD1 (5 bases). V was trimmed by 3 bases and J by 6 bases, leaving 12 bases between them. Germline V CDR1 and CDR2: SGHTA, FQGNSA. This CDR3 is built from 14 residues. Here the CDR3 reads CASSFSQGFNEQFF. CDR3 DNA: TGTGCCAGCAGCTTCTCCCAGGGTTTCAATGAGCAGTTCTTC.

J is TRBJ2-1 and V is TRBV7-9; weak D call: TRBD2 (6 bases). The CDR3 is made up of 12 amino acids. Trimming took off 5 bases at V and 14 bases at J, with 16 bases between the two ends. The germline V gene has CDR1 SEHNR and CDR2 FQNEAQ (reference sequence). The CDR3 sequence is CASSPRLEEEFF. CDR3 nucleotide sequence: TGTGCCAGCAGCCCAAGACTAGAAGAGGAGTTCTTC.

The chain is built from TRBV7-8 and TRBJ1-1; D is unresolved. The CDR3 has 13 residues. Germline V gene data show CDR1 as SGHVS and CDR2 as FQNEAQ. Deletions cut 1 base from V and 4 bases from J, with 7 bases between. The CDR3 here is CASSLDRGTEAFF. The CDR3 DNA reads as TGTGCCAGCAGCTTAGATAGAGGCACTGAAGCTTTCTTT.

This clone has more than one count but fewer than ten. The chain is built from TRBV5-4 and TRBJ2-7, with 9 bases identical to TRBD2. CDR1 is SGHNT, CDR2 YYREEE, per germline (reference sequence). Trimming at V came to 1 base and at J to 7 bases, leaving 12 bases not matched to a gene. The CDR3 is made up of 16 amino acids. For the CDR3, the DNA is TGTGCCAGCAGCTTGCCCCCTTTAGCGGGAGTCGGAGAGCAGTACTTC. It is translated as CASSLPPLAGVGEQYF.

The chain joins TRBV27 to TRBJ1-6; 7 nucleotides line up with TRBD1. The CDR3 totals 14 residues. The germline CDR1 and CDR2 sequences are MNHEY and SMNVEV (reference sequence). Trimming removed 5 bases from V and 10 bases from J; junction bases left unmatched: 8. CDR3 sequence reads: CASSLTGLGSPLHF. CDR3 bases: TGTGCCAGCAGTCTGACAGGGCTGGGGTCACCCCTCCACTTT.

The chain is built from TRBV7-8 and TRBJ2-7; 8 bases align to TRBD1. The ends lost 5 bases at V and 1 base at J; junction bases unmatched: 7. The CDR3 spans 15 residues. Germline V lookup: CDR1 SGHVS, CDR2 FQNEAQ. CDR3 nucleotides: TGTGCCAGCAGCGGAAGGAACAGGGGGTCCTACGAGCAGTACTTC. This codes for CASSGRNRGSYEQYF.

V is TRBV7-2 and J is TRBJ2-5, with 12 bases fitting TRBD2. J gave up 4 bases and V 4 bases, and 16 bases lay outside the gene matches. CDR1 SGHTA and CDR2 FQGNSA come from the germline V gene. The CDR3 extends over 19 amino acids. The CDR3, as DNA: TGTGCCAGCAGCTGGGCTCGGACTAGCGGGGATCCATTTCCAGAGACCCAGTACTTC. Its protein product is CASSWARTSGDPFPETQYF. Based on the CDR3 plus reference TRBV7-2 and TRBJ2-5, the full variable domain is GAGVSQSPSNKVTEKGKDVELRCDPISGHTALYWYRQSLGQGLEFLIYFQGNSAPDKSGLPSDRFSAERTGGSVSTLTIQRTQQEDSAVYLCASSWARTSGDPFPETQYFGPGTRLLVL.

V usage is TRBV19 and J usage is TRBJ2-2, with D unclear. CDR3 length: 14 residues. V was clipped by 7 bases and J by 3 bases, with 12 bases between them. Germline-derived CDR1 and CDR2 are LNHDA and SQIVND (reference sequence). The chain's CDR3 is CASISRSYTGELFF. CDR3 coding DNA: TGTGCCAGTATTTCTCGGAGTTACACCGGGGAGCTGTTTTTT.

This chain links TRBV5-4 with TRBJ2-7; D is possibly TRBD2 (8 bases). Deletions cut 4 bases from V and 1 base from J, with 18 bases between. The CDR3 totals 16 residues. Germline assignment: CDR1 SGHNT and CDR2 YYREEE (reference sequence). The CDR3 bases are TGTGCCAGCAGCCGACTAGGGGGCGGGGGGTCCTACGAGCAGTACTTC. Translating it yields CASSRLGGGGSYEQYF.

This clone was observed once. V and J are TRBV7-8 and TRBJ2-3; D gene ambiguous. V lost 4 bases and J 0 bases, leaving 17 bases between the germline ends. Germline V CDR1 and CDR2: SGHVS, FQNEAQ. The CDR3 consists of 17 residues. The CDR3 sequence: CASSYPRDAISTDTQYF. CDR3 nucleotide sequence: TGTGCCAGCAGCTACCCCCGCGACGCGATTAGCACAGATACGCAGTATTTT.

This clone was observed once. V is TRBV6-5 and J is TRBJ2-2, with 10 positions matching TRBD2. This CDR3 is 14 amino acids long. The V gene end was trimmed by 11 bases and the J gene end by 7 bases; junction bases not matched to a gene: 10. Per the germline V gene, CDR1 is MNHEY and CDR2 is SVGAGI. CDR3 nucleotide sequence: TGTGCCGTCGCCGAGTTAGCGGGAGGCGGGGAGCTGTTTTTT. This gives the protein CAVAELAGGGELFF.

This clone was counted a single time. The V call is TRBV11-2, the J call TRBJ1-6; TRBD1 aligns across 7 bases. Per the germline V gene, CDR1 is SGHAT and CDR2 is FQNNGV. The V gene end was trimmed by 2 bases and the J gene end by 8 bases; junction bases not matched to a gene: 3. The CDR3 contains 14 residues. The CDR3 loop is CASSLSGGYSPLHF. The DNA for the CDR3 is TGTGCCAGCAGCTTATCAGGGGGGTATTCACCCCTCCACTTT.

The V call is TRBV19, the J call TRBJ2-5; 16 nucleotides agree with TRBD2. The CDR3 runs 17 residues. V dropped 6 bases and J dropped 4; count of bases not matched to a gene: 8. Looked up from germline, CDR1 is LNHDA and CDR2 is SQIVND (reference sequence). Written as DNA, the CDR3 is TGTGCCAGTAGCGGTCTGGGACTAGCGGGAGGGTCAGAGACCCAGTACTTC. Translation gives CASSGLGLAGGSETQYF.

The rearrangement joins TRBV6-2 or TRBV6-3 to TRBJ2-4; D remains ambiguous. V lost 5 bases and J 0 bases, leaving 11 bases between the germline ends. Germline CDR1 reads MNHEY; CDR2 reads SVGEGT. This CDR3 comprises 15 residues. CDR3 DNA sequence: TGTGCCAGCAGTGGAGATCGATTAGCCAAAAACATTCAGTACTTC. Its protein is CASSGDRLAKNIQYF.

This clone has a single count. This sequence joins TRBV2 and TRBJ2-1, with TRBD2 identical over 10 bases. Germline values: CDR1 SNHLY, CDR2 FYNNEI. The CDR3 consists of 15 residues. J was trimmed by 4 bases and V by 3 bases; bases with no gene match: 3. CDR3 loop: CASSDGTSVYNEQFF. CDR3 in DNA: TGTGCCAGCAGTGATGGGACTAGCGTTTACAATGAGCAGTTCTTC.